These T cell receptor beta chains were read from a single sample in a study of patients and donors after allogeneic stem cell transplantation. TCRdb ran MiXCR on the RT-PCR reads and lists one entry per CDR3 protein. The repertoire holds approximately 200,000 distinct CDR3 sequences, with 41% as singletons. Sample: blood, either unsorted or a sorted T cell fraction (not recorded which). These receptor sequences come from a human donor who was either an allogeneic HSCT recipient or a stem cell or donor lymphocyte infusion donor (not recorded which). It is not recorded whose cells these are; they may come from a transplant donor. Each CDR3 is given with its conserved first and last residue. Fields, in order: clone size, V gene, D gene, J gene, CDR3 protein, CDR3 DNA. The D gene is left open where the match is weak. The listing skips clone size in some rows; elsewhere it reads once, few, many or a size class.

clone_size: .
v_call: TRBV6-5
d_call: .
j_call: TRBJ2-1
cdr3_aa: CASRSQSEQFF
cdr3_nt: TGTGCCAGCAGGTCCCAATCGGAGCAGTTCTTC

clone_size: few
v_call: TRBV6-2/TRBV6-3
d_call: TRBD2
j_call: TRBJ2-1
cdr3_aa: CASSPLAGGNNEQFF
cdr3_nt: TGTGCCAGCAGCCCACTAGCGGGAGGGAACAATGAGCAGTTCTTC

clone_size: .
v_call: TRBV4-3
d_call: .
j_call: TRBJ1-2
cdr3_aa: CASSPGHRRATDGYTF
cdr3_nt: TGCGCCAGCAGCCCTGGGCACAGGAGAGCTACGGATGGCTACACCTTC

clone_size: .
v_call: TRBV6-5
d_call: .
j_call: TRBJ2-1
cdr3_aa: CASSYSWRFKETNEQFF
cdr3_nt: TGTGCCAGCAGTTACAGTTGGAGGTTTAAAGAAACCAATGAGCAGTTCTTC

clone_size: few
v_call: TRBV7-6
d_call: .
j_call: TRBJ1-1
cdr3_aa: CASSLLGRSPPNTEAFF
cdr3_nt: TGTGCCAGCAGCTTACTCGGCAGGTCCCCACCTAACACTGAAGCTTTCTTT

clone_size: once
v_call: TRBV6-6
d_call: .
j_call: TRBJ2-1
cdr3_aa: CASSLGDGPYNEQFF
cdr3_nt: TGTGCCAGCAGTCTAGGGGACGGACCCTACAATGAGCAGTTCTTC

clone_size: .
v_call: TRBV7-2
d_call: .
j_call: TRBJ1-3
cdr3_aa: CASSLVGKPGNTIYF
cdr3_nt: TGTGCCAGCAGCTTAGTCGGGAAGCCTGGAAACACCATATATTTT

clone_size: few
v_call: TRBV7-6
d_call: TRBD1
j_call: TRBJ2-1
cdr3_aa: CASSLEARGSEEQFF
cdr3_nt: TGTGCCAGCAGCTTAGAGGCCAGGGGGTCGGAGGAGCAGTTCTTC

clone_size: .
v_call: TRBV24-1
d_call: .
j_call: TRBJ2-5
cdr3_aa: CATSDLGETQYF
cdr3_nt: TGTGCCACCAGTGATTTGGGGGAGACCCAGTACTTC

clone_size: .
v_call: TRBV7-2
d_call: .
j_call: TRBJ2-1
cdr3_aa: CASSFRDSNNEQFF
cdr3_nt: TGTGCCAGCAGCTTCCGGGATTCGAACAATGAGCAGTTCTTC

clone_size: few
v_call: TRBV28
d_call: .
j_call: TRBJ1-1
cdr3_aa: CASSLPTMNTEAFF
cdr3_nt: TGTGCCAGCAGTTTACCGACAATGAACACTGAAGCTTTCTTT

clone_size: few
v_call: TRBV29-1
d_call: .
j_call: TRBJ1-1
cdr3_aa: CSVEIQGFNTEAFF
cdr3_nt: TGCAGCGTTGAGATTCAGGGGTTTAACACTGAAGCTTTCTTT

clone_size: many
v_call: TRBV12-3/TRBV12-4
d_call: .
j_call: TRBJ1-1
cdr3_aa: CASSLTVNTEAFF
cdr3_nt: TGTGCCAGCAGCCTCACGGTGAACACTGAAGCTTTCTTT